The clone carrying this TCR beta chain has a handful of counts. This sample was included in a study of T cell changes during pregnancy in multiple sclerosis. The CDR3 loop spans 16 amino acids. V shed 2 bases and J 5 bases; nucleotides not matched to a gene: 9. Per the germline V gene, CDR1 is LNHDA and CDR2 is SQIVND (reference sequence). TCRdb's copy holds only in-frame clones and misses some; the assay was immunoSEQ multiplex PCR. The sample has about 4,000 clones; around 84% are singletons. The source of this sequence is a female donor in good health, enrolled as a control in a pregnancy study. Sequences were derived from CD8+ T cells from peripheral blood mononuclear cells, sampled in the first trimester of pregnancy. The gene calls are TRBV19 and TRBJ1-2, with 9 bases fitting TRBD1. In DNA, the CDR3 is TGTGCCAGTAGTATATTTGAATGGGACAGGGCATATGGCTACACCTTC. Its protein product is CASSIFEWDRAYGYTF.